The 32 T cell receptor beta chains reported below all come from one sample, sequenced in a study of regulatory T cells in long-lasting Graves disease. Arm-PCR of CDR3 regions and iRepertoire HTBI primers were used to build TCR beta libraries. One entry per CDR3 protein results from TCRdb running MiXCR on the multiplex PCR reads. The profile shows under 250,000 distinct CDR3 sequences, roughly 21% of them singletons. The time point denotes: newly diagnosed GD, antithyroid drugs for less than 3 months. Preparation of the TCR library used RNA extracted from PBMCs. The sample in question was peripheral blood mononuclear cells (PBMCs), obtained at new diagnosis, from a patient treated with antithyroid drugs. The receptors here all came from a female donor with Graves disease.

This clonotype was observed a few times. A much larger clone lies one base from this, so it may be a read error. V is TRBV27 and J is TRBJ2-3, with 14 bases lining up with TRBD2. J was trimmed by 6 bases and V by 8 bases; bases with no gene match: 10. Germline V lookup: CDR1 MNHEY, CDR2 SMNVEV (reference sequence). The CDR3 is made up of 16 amino acids. This chain's CDR3 is CASGHRTSGGMDTQYF. The CDR3 bases are TGTGCCAGCGGTCACCGGACTAGCGGGGGGATGGATACGCAGTATTTT.

This sequence joins TRBV29-1 and TRBJ2-7, with TRBD1 as a possible D gene (6 bases). The CDR3 runs 13 residues. The germline V gene encodes CDR1 SQVTM and CDR2 ANQGSEA. The ends were cut back, 4 bases at V and 1 base at J, with 11 bases in the middle. The CDR3 sequence is CSVGKDSSYEQYF. In nucleotides, the CDR3 is TGCAGCGTTGGAAAGGACAGTTCCTACGAGCAGTACTTC.

The chain uses TRBV11-2 and TRBJ1-1; D unresolved. CDR3 length equals 15 residues. V shed 1 base and J shed 1 base, with 10 bases lying between them. Germline values: CDR1 SGHAT, CDR2 FQNNGV. The CDR3 here is CASSLVSGWNTEAFF. CDR3 sequence (DNA): TGTGCCAGCAGCTTAGTATCAGGTTGGAACACTGAAGCTTTCTTT.

This clonotype has at least ten counts. This chain joins TRBV30 and TRBJ2-5, with TRBD1 matching over 7 bases. CDR3 length equals 15 residues. V gave up 3 bases and J gave up 4 bases; unmatched junction bases: 11. CDR1 is GTSNPN, CDR2 SVGIG, per germline (reference sequence). The CDR3 loop is CAWRRRGSPSETQYF. As DNA, the CDR3 is TGTGCCTGGAGGCGCAGGGGGTCGCCGTCAGAGACCCAGTACTTC.

This clonotype was seen only a few times. The V gene is TRBV14, the J gene TRBJ1-2; the match to TRBD1 covers 7 bases. Per the germline V gene, CDR1 is SGHDN and CDR2 is FVKESK. The CDR3 spans 13 residues. V shed 8 bases, J shed 6 bases, and the junction held 9 bases outside the gene matches. CDR3 amino acids: CASSRQGGNGYTF. The CDR3 DNA is TGTGCCAGCTCCCGCCAGGGGGGGAATGGCTACACCTTC.

This clonotype has ten or more counts. This chain connects TRBV20-1 to TRBJ1-4; 10 bases fit TRBD1. Germline assignment: CDR1 DFQATT and CDR2 SNEGSKA (reference sequence). This CDR3 is built from 16 residues. V lost 6 bases, J lost 0 bases, and 7 bases stayed unmatched. The CDR3 spells CSAKAGTGATNEKLFF. In nucleotides, the CDR3 is TGCAGTGCCAAAGCGGGGACAGGGGCAACTAATGAAAAACTGTTTTTT.

At least ten counts were recorded for this clonotype. This rearrangement joins TRBV4-1 to TRBJ1-5; perhaps TRBD1 as D (5 bases). Germline V gene lookup returns CDR1 MGHRA and CDR2 YSYEKL. The ends were cut back, 0 bases at V and 6 bases at J, with 18 bases in the middle. CDR3 size: 17 residues. The CDR3 reads CASSQDMARVVGQPQHF. CDR3 DNA: TGCGCCAGCAGCCAAGATATGGCCAGGGTCGTAGGTCAGCCCCAGCATTTT.

The rearrangement joins TRBV14 to TRBJ1-2, with no clear D. CDR1 is SGHDN, CDR2 FVKESK, per germline. Trimming removed 3 bases at V and 6 bases at J, with 11 bases between. The CDR3 covers 13 residues. The CDR3 nucleotides are TGTGCCAGCAGCCATGTCGTGCGGCATGGCTACACCTTC. Translated, it gives CASSHVVRHGYTF.

The rearrangement joins TRBV12-3 or TRBV12-4 to TRBJ1-5, with TRBD1 matching over 9 bases. With V trimmed by 6 bases and J by 4 bases, 7 bases remained unmatched. The CDR3 is 15 amino acids. The CDR3 bases are TGTGCCAGCAGGGGACAGGGAAACTCGAATCAGCCCCAGCATTTT. It is translated as CASRGQGNSNQPQHF.

This clonotype came up many times. The chain links TRBV6-1 to TRBJ1-1, with D maybe TRBD1 (5 bases). Looked up from germline, CDR1 is MNHNS and CDR2 is SASEGT. The V and J ends lost 6 bases and 0 bases respectively, with 14 bases between them. This CDR3 is 15 amino acids long. The CDR3 protein is CASRPIGHMNTEAFF. In DNA form, the CDR3 reads TGTGCCAGCAGACCCATAGGACATATGAACACTGAAGCTTTCTTT.

A word on this clonotype: This likely traces to a read error, being one base from a far larger clone. The gene calls are TRBV9 and TRBJ2-4, with D tentatively TRBD1 (6 bases). This CDR3 contains 14 residues. The germline V gene encodes CDR1 SGDLS and CDR2 YYNGEE. CDR3 nucleotides: TGTGCCGGCAGCCACCCTGGACAGATAAACATTCAGTACTTC. Translating gives CAGSHPGQINIQYF.

Ten or more counts support this clonotype. The CDR3: CAWSVLGRANEQFF. The CDR3 nucleotides read TGTGCCTGGAGTGTACTGGGAAGGGCCAATGAGCAGTTCTTC. The chain uses TRBV30 and TRBJ2-1; no definite D call. Between the trimmed V and J ends, which lost 0 bases and 6 bases, there was a span of 12 bases. Germline V gives CDR1 GTSNPN, CDR2 SVGIG (reference sequence). The CDR3 is 14 residues long.

Points on this clonotype: This may stem from a read error, because a much larger clone lies one nucleotide away. DNA for the CDR3: TGTGCCAGCAGCCATCGACAGAGTACCTACGAGCAGTACTTC. Translating it yields CASSHRQSTYEQYF. The chain recombines TRBV3-1 with TRBJ2-7; possibly TRBD1 for D (5 bases). CDR1 is LGHDT, CDR2 YNNKEL, per germline (reference sequence). The V end was cut by 3 bases, the J end by 2 bases, with 11 bases between. CDR3 length equals 14 residues.

This clonotype occurred many times. The J gene is TRBJ2-5, the V gene TRBV20-1; D is possibly TRBD2 (5 bases). The CDR3 extends over 12 amino acids. The V gene's germline CDR1 is DFQATT and CDR2 SNEGSKA (reference sequence). The V end lost 6 bases, the J end lost 2 bases, and 10 bases lay between the germline ends. The CDR3 DNA follows: TGCAGTGCCAAGAGCGGACAAGAGACCCAGTACTTC. Translation gives CSAKSGQETQYF.

With respect to this clonotype: A read error may be the cause here, since a much bigger clone is one base away. The rearrangement links TRBV5-1 to TRBJ2-1, with 12 positions matching TRBD2. The CDR3 has 16 amino acids. CDR1 is SGHRS and CDR2 is YFSETQ in the germline V gene. J was trimmed by 4 bases and V by 4 bases; bases with no gene match: 6. This chain's CDR3 is CASSTVTSGGYNEQFF. The DNA of the CDR3 is TGCGCCAGCAGCACTGTCACTAGCGGGGGGTACAATGAGCAGTTCTTC.

In regard to this clonotype: This may stem from a read error, because a much larger clone lies one nucleotide away. The V gene is TRBV6-1, the J gene TRBJ2-4; D is uncertain. This CDR3 has 15 amino acids. Per the germline V gene, CDR1 is MNHNS and CDR2 is SASEGT. The chain's CDR3 is CASSLKGLAKTIQYF. The CDR3 nucleotides are TGTGCCAGCAGCCTCAAGGGATTAGCCAAAACCATTCAGTACTTC.

In this sample, this clonotype turned up once. This likely reflects a read error, since a far larger clone is one base away. J is TRBJ2-1 and V is TRBV7-8; 7 nucleotides line up with TRBD2. Gene TRBJ2-5 matches the end of the DNA better, so the J call may be wrong. The germline V gene has CDR1 SGHVS and CDR2 FQNEAQ. The CDR3 contains 16 residues. The DNA for the CDR3 is TGTGCCAGCAGCCCATCCGGTGGGCTAGCGGAAGAGACCCAGTACTTC. Amino acids: CASSPSGGLAEETQYF.

This clonotype showed up many times. The chain is built from TRBV18 and TRBJ1-1, with D perhaps matching TRBD1 (5 bases). The CDR3 contains 15 residues. V was trimmed by 6 bases and J by 1 base, leaving 15 bases between them. In germline, CDR1 is KGHSH, CDR2 LQKENI. This CDR3 is CASSKGTQGNTEAFF. CDR3 sequence (DNA): TGTGCCAGCTCCAAGGGTACGCAGGGGAACACTGAAGCTTTCTTT.

This clonotype was seen many times. The chain joins TRBV20-1 to TRBJ1-3, with D possibly TRBD1 on 5 matching bases. There are 13 residues in the CDR3. The V end was cut by 6 bases, the J end by 2 bases, with 11 bases between. CDR1 is DFQATT, CDR2 SNEGSKA, per germline (reference sequence). This CDR3 reads CSAPDRTGNTIYF. DNA for the CDR3: TGCAGTGCCCCCGACAGAACTGGAAACACCATATATTTT.

Concerning this clonotype: A much larger clone differs from this one at a single base, so this may be a read error. The rearrangement links TRBV3-2 to TRBJ2-7; the DNA was not used to check the table's D call, TRBD1. TRBV3-2 constitutes a pseudogene. This CDR3 comprises 14 residues. The CDR3, as DNA: TGTGCCAGCAGCCAAGATTGCAGGGTCTACGAGCAGTACTTC. It codes for CASSQDCRVYEQYF.

The table lists this clonotype with many counts. The chain recombines TRBV2 with TRBJ2-1, with D perhaps given as TRBD1 or TRBD2 (5 bases each). The CDR3 totals 15 residues. V gave up 7 bases and J gave up 0 bases, with 13 bases separating them. CDR1 is SNHLY, CDR2 FYNNEI, per germline. The CDR3, as DNA: TGTGCCAGCACCGGGACGAACCCCTCCTACAATGAGCAGTTCTTC. Protein: CASTGTNPSYNEQFF.

The chain links TRBV27 to TRBJ2-5; TRBD2 agrees at 7 bases. Germline V gene sequence: CDR1 MNHEY, CDR2 SMNVEV (reference sequence). V trimming: 5 bases; J trimming: 5 bases; junction bases outside the gene matches: 11. This CDR3 has 15 amino acids. The CDR3 loop is CASSPRGGSGETQYF. The CDR3 coding sequence is TGTGCCAGCAGTCCTCGGGGCGGGAGTGGGGAGACCCAGTACTTC.

Points on this clonotype: A far bigger clonotype differs at one base, so this is likely a read error. The CDR3 spells CASSEGVGETQYF. CDR3 in DNA: TGTGCCAGCAGTGAGGGTGTTGGAGAGACCCAGTACTTC. The V and J genes are TRBV6-1 and TRBJ2-5, with unresolved D. This CDR3 contains 13 residues. From germline, CDR1 is MNHNS and CDR2 SASEGT. V lost 3 bases and J lost 4, with 9 bases in between.

This clonotype has a count of ten or more. The chain is built from TRBV24-1 and TRBJ2-2; TRBD2 matches at 8 bases. The CDR3 length is 17 residues. CDR1 is KGHDR, CDR2 SFDVKD, per germline. V dropped 2 bases and J dropped 1; count of bases not matched to a gene: 5. The CDR3 spells CATSDYWLAGNTGELFF. DNA of the CDR3: TGTGCCACCAGTGATTATTGGCTAGCGGGGAACACCGGGGAGCTGTTTTTT.

Many counts were recorded for this clonotype. V usage is TRBV7-2 and J usage is TRBJ2-3, with 10 bases identical to TRBD2. The CDR3 has 16 amino acids. Germline CDR1 and CDR2: SGHTA and FQGNSA. V dropped 4 bases and J dropped 0; count of bases not matched to a gene: 4. CDR3 nucleotides: TGTGCCAGCAGCTACGGACTAGCGGAAAGCACAGATACGCAGTATTTT. Translating it yields CASSYGLAESTDTQYF.

As to this clonotype: A much larger clonotype is one base distant, so this may be a read error. V is TRBV6-2 or TRBV6-3 and J is TRBJ1-5, with D possibly matching TRBD1 (6 bases). CDR3 length: 16 residues. In germline, CDR1 is MNHEY, CDR2 SVGEGT. Trimming shortened V by 5 bases and J by 1 base, and 15 bases separated the two germline ends. DNA for the CDR3: TGTGCCAGCAGTAGGGGGGAACCTAAGAGCAATCAGCCCCAGCATTTT. It specifies CASSRGEPKSNQPQHF.

At least ten counts were recorded for this clonotype. The chain has TRBV6-2 or TRBV6-3 and TRBJ2-7, with D perhaps matching TRBD1 or TRBD2 (5 bases each). V was cut by 6 bases and J by 3 bases, with 12 bases left in between. CDR1 and CDR2 from the germline V gene are MNHEY and SVGEGT. The CDR3 runs to 13 residues. This CDR3 reads CASSRVGDYEQYF. In DNA, the CDR3 is TGTGCCAGCAGCAGGGTGGGGGACTACGAGCAGTACTTC.

This clonotype was picked up one time. A read error may be the cause here, since a much bigger clone is one base away. The CDR3, as DNA: TGCAGTGCTACGGACACCTATGGCTACACCTTC. The encoded protein is CSATDTYGYTF. The V gene is TRBV20-1, the J gene TRBJ1-2, with TRBD1 as a possible D gene (5 bases). V was pared by 4 bases and J by 4 bases, with 7 bases between. CDR1 and CDR2 from the germline V gene are DFQATT and SNEGSKA (reference sequence). CDR3 length: 11 amino acids.

The table lists this clonotype with a count of one. This chain links TRBV4-3 with TRBJ2-1; 11 nucleotides line up with TRBD2. The ends lost 1 base at V and 4 bases at J; junction bases unmatched: 3. This CDR3 contains 16 residues. Germline CDR1 reads LGHNA; CDR2 reads YSLEER. CDR3 in amino acids: CASSQGLAGRYNEQFF. The DNA for the CDR3 is TGCGCCAGCAGCCAAGGACTAGCGGGAAGGTACAATGAGCAGTTCTTC.

This clonotype was counted a few times. V usage is TRBV5-5 and J usage is TRBJ2-1; D remains unclear. The germline V gene has CDR1 SGHKS and CDR2 YYEKEE (reference sequence). Trimming left V 0 bases short and J 0 bases short, with 7 bases between. This CDR3 spans 15 amino acids. The CDR3 loop is CASSLGFSSYNEQFF. CDR3 sequence (DNA): TGTGCCAGCAGCTTGGGATTTAGCTCCTACAATGAGCAGTTCTTC.

In its sample, this clonotype was seen many times. The chain employs TRBV6-2 or TRBV6-3 and TRBJ2-7; TRBD2 might be the D (6 bases). Trimming stripped 2 bases from V and 2 bases from J, with 16 bases between. The length of the CDR3 is 16 residues. Germline V lookup: CDR1 MNHEY, CDR2 SVGEGT. The CDR3 DNA is TGTGCCAGCAGTTACCGAAGGGAGGACGGCGCCTACGAGCAGTACTTC. It is translated as CASSYRREDGAYEQYF.

This clonotype occurred many times. The V gene is TRBV19, the J gene TRBJ2-1, with TRBD1 matching over 8 bases. J gave up 1 base and V 6 bases, and 2 bases lay outside the gene matches. The germline V gene has CDR1 LNHDA and CDR2 SQIVND (reference sequence). There are 14 residues in the CDR3. This CDR3 reads CASRGQGSYNEQFF. For the CDR3, the DNA is TGTGCCAGTAGAGGACAGGGTTCCTACAATGAGCAGTTCTTC.